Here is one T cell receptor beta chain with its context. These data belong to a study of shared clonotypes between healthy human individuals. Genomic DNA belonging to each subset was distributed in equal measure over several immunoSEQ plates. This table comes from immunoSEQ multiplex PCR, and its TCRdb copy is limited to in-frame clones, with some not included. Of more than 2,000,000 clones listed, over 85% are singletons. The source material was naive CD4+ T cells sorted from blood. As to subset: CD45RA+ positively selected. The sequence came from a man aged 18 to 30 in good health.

CDR3 coding DNA: TGCGCCAGCAGCCATCTGATGGGGGGGAGCAATCAGCCCCAGCATTTT. Translated, it gives CASSHLMGGSNQPQHF. The chain uses TRBV4-1 and TRBJ1-5, with D tentatively TRBD1 (5 bases). Trimming removed 3 bases at V and 1 base at J, with 13 bases between. Germline V gene sequence: CDR1 MGHRA, CDR2 YSYEKL. The CDR3 is 16 residues long.